This T cell receptor (beta chain) was identified in a study of technical replicates of blood from several donors. CDR3 length: 14 amino acids. Germline CDR1 reads LNHDA; CDR2 reads SQIVND (reference sequence). Between the trimmed V and J ends, which lost 3 bases and 7 bases, there was a span of 13 bases. This clone was seen a few times. Method: immunoSEQ multiplex PCR; TCRdb's copy keeps in-frame clones and lacks some. The sample carries 76,000 or so clones, approximately 83% recorded once. The J gene is TRBJ1-5, the V gene TRBV19, with D tentatively TRBD1 (5 bases). This TCR derives from a human donor in good health. Some clones in this sample may be carry-over from other donors' samples. Sequencing was done on a sample of PBMCs. CDR3 protein: CASSMRGAFQPQHF. CDR3 coding DNA: TGTGCCAGTAGTATGCGCGGGGCGTTCCAGCCCCAGCATTTT.